This passage covers 24 T cell receptor beta chains from one sample sequenced in a study of cytomegalovirus exposure and HLA in healthy donors. PCR used 60 Vbeta primers and 13 Jbeta primers. The assay was immunoSEQ multiplex PCR, and TCRdb's table has in-frame clones only and misses some. The sample has approximately 160,000 clones, around 85% seen once. The sample consisted of PBMCs. The source is a human donor in good health.

The chain employs TRBV11-2 and TRBJ1-2; perhaps TRBD1 as D (5 bases). The CDR3 contains 13 residues. Trimming pared 2 bases from V and 4 bases from J, leaving 8 bases between. Per the germline V gene, CDR1 is SGHAT and CDR2 is FQNNGV. CDR3 residues: CASSLWQGYGYTF. CDR3 sequence (DNA): TGTGCCAGCAGCTTATGGCAGGGCTATGGCTACACCTTC.

V usage is TRBV9 and J usage is TRBJ1-3; D gene uncertain. This CDR3 region has 18 residues. Germline assignment: CDR1 SGDLS and CDR2 YYNGEE. V was pared by 1 base and J by 0 bases, with 17 bases between. This CDR3 is CASSVFSNQPSSGNTIYF. The DNA for the CDR3 is TGTGCCAGCAGCGTATTCTCTAACCAACCGAGCTCTGGAAACACCATATATTTT.

The V call is TRBV7-2, the J call TRBJ2-7; 11 nucleotides line up with TRBD2. The length of the CDR3 is 14 residues. Losses at the gene ends were 8 bases for V and 3 bases for J; bases not matched to a gene: 6. CDR1 is SGHTA and CDR2 is FQGNSA in the germline V gene. The CDR3 protein is CASAGTSGIYEQYF. For the CDR3, the DNA is TGTGCCAGCGCAGGGACTAGCGGAATCTACGAGCAGTACTTC.

V gene TRBV23-1 combines with J gene TRBJ1-1; D is unresolved. TRBV23-1 is filed as an ORF, its function uncertain. The CDR3 is 13 residues long. Trimming cost V 4 bases and J 7 bases, with 13 bases left between them. CDR3: CASSLKESYEAFF. In DNA, the CDR3 is TGCGCCAGCAGTCTTAAGGAGTCATATGAAGCTTTCTTT.

The J gene is TRBJ2-1, the V gene TRBV29-1; a possible D gene is TRBD1 (5 bases). CDR1 is SQVTM, CDR2 ANQGSEA, per germline. Trimming removed 4 bases from V and 3 bases from J, with 10 bases in between. The CDR3 runs to 13 residues. The CDR3: CSVVSQGYNEQFF. The CDR3 nucleotides are TGCAGCGTTGTAAGTCAGGGCTACAATGAGCAGTTCTTC.

The gene calls are TRBV6-6 and TRBJ2-2, with D possibly being TRBD1 (6 bases). The CDR3 loop spans 15 amino acids. Trimming left V 5 bases short and J 0 bases short, with 10 bases between. Germline V gene data show CDR1 as MNHNY and CDR2 as SVGAGI (reference sequence). The CDR3 reads CASSIQGPNTGELFF. The CDR3 DNA reads as TGTGCCAGCAGTATACAGGGCCCGAACACCGGGGAGCTGTTTTTT.

CDR3 region: CASTQDRNQPQHF. In nucleotides, the CDR3 is TGTGCCAGCACACAGGATCGGAATCAGCCCCAGCATTTT. V usage is TRBV6-5 and J usage is TRBJ1-5, with D tentatively TRBD1 (5 bases). V was trimmed by 7 bases and J by 4 bases, leaving 11 bases between them. From germline, CDR1 is MNHEY and CDR2 SVGAGI. The CDR3 is 13 amino acids.

This clone was seen just once. V gene TRBV6-6 combines with J gene TRBJ1-1; 7 nucleotides align to TRBD1. V was clipped by 2 bases and J by 6 bases; unmatched bases: 6. CDR3 length: 14 amino acids. Looked up from germline, CDR1 is MNHNY and CDR2 is SVGAGI (reference sequence). Here the CDR3 reads CASSYIGTAPEAFF. CDR3 in DNA: TGTGCCAGCAGTTACATCGGGACAGCCCCTGAAGCTTTCTTT.

The gene calls are TRBV4-3 and TRBJ2-4; 7 nucleotides match TRBD1. Germline CDR1 and CDR2: LGHNA and YSLEER. The CDR3 length is 16 residues. J was trimmed by 3 bases and V by 4 bases; bases with no gene match: 9. The CDR3 DNA follows: TGCGCCAGCAGCCCGGGGACAGCTCTTGTCAAAAACATTCAGTACTTC. The encoded protein is CASSPGTALVKNIQYF.

The chain couples TRBV6-6 to TRBJ1-1; the D gene is possibly TRBD1 (5 bases). The CDR3 is made up of 15 amino acids. The germline CDR1 and CDR2 sequences are MNHNY and SVGAGI (reference sequence). V shed 0 bases and J shed 5 bases, with 13 bases lying between them. CDR3 sequence: CASSYSIQGWTEAFF. The CDR3 DNA reads as TGTGCCAGCAGTTACTCGATCCAGGGCTGGACTGAAGCTTTCTTT.

The chain uses TRBV13 and TRBJ2-7, with D hard to call. The V end lost 2 bases, the J end lost 2 bases, and 10 bases lay between the germline ends. This CDR3 spans 14 amino acids. CDR1 and CDR2 (germline): PRHDT, FYEKMQ (reference sequence). CDR3 sequence: CASSLHPGTYEQYF. DNA of the CDR3: TGTGCCAGCAGCTTACACCCAGGCACCTACGAGCAGTACTTC. Full variable domain (remainder filled in from reference TRBV13 and TRBJ2-7): AAGVIQSPRHLIKEKRETATLKCYPIPRHDTVYWYQQGPGQDPQFLISFYEKMQSDKGSIPDRFSAQQFSDYHSELNMSSLELGDSALYFCASSLHPGTYEQYFGPGTRLTVT.

The chain has TRBV4-3 and TRBJ2-1; no clear D gene. Germline values: CDR1 LGHNA, CDR2 YSLEER. There are 15 residues in the CDR3. V dropped 0 bases and J dropped 5 bases, with 11 bases sitting between them. In nucleotides, the CDR3 is TGCGCCAGCAGCCAAGATCGAGCCACTCACAATGAGCAGTTCTTC. Amino acid sequence: CASSQDRATHNEQFF.

The chain employs TRBV4-3 and TRBJ1-5; a possible D gene is TRBD1 (6 bases). From germline, CDR1 is LGHNA and CDR2 YSLEER. V was trimmed by 0 bases and J by 1 base, leaving 13 bases between them. The length of the CDR3 is 17 residues. This CDR3 reads CASSQDEGGASNQPQHF. CDR3 nucleotides: TGCGCCAGCAGCCAAGATGAGGGGGGGGCGAGCAATCAGCCCCAGCATTTT.

The chain employs TRBV9 and TRBJ2-3, with 10 positions matching TRBD1. Germline loops: CDR1 SGDLS, CDR2 YYNGEE. V gave up 3 bases and J gave up 0 bases; unmatched junction bases: 7. This CDR3 has 17 amino acids. CDR3 loop: CASSDRDRGRSTDTQYF. The CDR3 DNA reads TGTGCCAGCAGCGACCGGGACAGGGGTCGTAGCACAGATACGCAGTATTTT.

The V call is TRBV5-1, the J call TRBJ2-7, with TRBD1 identical over 10 bases. The CDR3 has 18 amino acids. CDR1 and CDR2 from the germline V gene are SGHRS and YFSETQ. Trimming removed 4 bases from V and 2 bases from J; junction bases left unmatched: 15. For the CDR3, the DNA is TGCGCCAGCAGCGGACAGGGGGAGGCCTTACCCCGTCCCTACGAGCAGTACTTC. Its translation is CASSGQGEALPRPYEQYF.

With regard to this clone: This sample includes further DNA sequences coding for the same CDR3. V and J are TRBV4-1 and TRBJ1-1, with TRBD1 as a possible D gene (5 bases). Trimming shortened V by 0 bases and J by 3 bases, and 14 bases separated the two germline ends. The CDR3 has 16 residues. Germline V gene sequence: CDR1 MGHRA, CDR2 YSYEKL. CDR3 sequence (DNA): TGCGCCAGCAGCCAAGAAAGAGGGTCGGGGGACACTGAAGCTTTCTTT. Translation: CASSQERGSGDTEAFF.

The chain uses TRBV9 and TRBJ2-7; D unresolved. CDR1 and CDR2 (germline): SGDLS, YYNGEE. Trimming took off 0 bases at V and 0 bases at J, with 13 bases between the two ends. The CDR3 spans 16 residues. CDR3 residues: CASSVARNSASYEQYF. DNA of the CDR3: TGTGCCAGCAGCGTAGCCAGGAACTCAGCCTCCTACGAGCAGTACTTC.

The DNA of the CDR3 is TGCGCCAGCAGCCAGGGACTAGCGGGGGACACCAAGTCCAATGAGCAGTTCTTC. Its protein is CASSQGLAGDTKSNEQFF. The rearrangement uses TRBV4-3 and TRBJ2-1, with TRBD2 identical over 14 bases. CDR3 length: 18 amino acids. Germline V gene lookup returns CDR1 LGHNA and CDR2 YSLEER. Trimming removed 3 bases from V and 6 bases from J; junction bases left unmatched: 10.

The genes are TRBV11-3 and TRBJ1-4; D gene unclear. The V end was cut by 5 bases, the J end by 7 bases, with 11 bases between. This CDR3 is 13 amino acids long. CDR1 SGHNT and CDR2 YENEEA come from the germline V gene. The CDR3, as DNA: TGTGCCAGCAGCCCAAACGGTGGTGAAAAACTGTTTTTT. Amino acid sequence: CASSPNGGEKLFF.

The chain joins TRBV7-2 to TRBJ1-2; tentative D call: TRBD1 (5 bases). The germline V gene has CDR1 SGHTA and CDR2 FQGNSA. CDR3 size: 15 residues. Trimming removed 1 base from V and 0 bases from J, with 9 bases in between. CDR3 amino acids: CASSLGQFPNYGYTF. For the CDR3, the DNA is TGTGCCAGCAGCTTAGGACAGTTCCCTAACTATGGCTACACCTTC.

J is TRBJ1-1 and V is TRBV6-6; D ambiguous. This CDR3 contains 15 residues. Trimming took 2 bases from V and 6 from J, leaving 16 bases between them. The germline V gene encodes CDR1 MNHNY and CDR2 SVGAGI (reference sequence). In nucleotides, the CDR3 is TGTGCCAGCAGTTACGAGTTGCAGGCTTTCGCTGAAGCTTTCTTT. Translating it yields CASSYELQAFAEAFF.

This chain joins TRBV7-6 and TRBJ2-7; 10 bases are shared with TRBD2. Germline-derived CDR1 and CDR2 are SGHVS and FNYEAQ. This CDR3 has 16 amino acids. Germline trimming cut 1 base from V and 2 bases from J; bases unmatched to any gene: 5. CDR3 nucleotides: TGTGCCAGCAGCTTAGAGGCTAGCGGGGGAGCCTACGAGCAGTACTTC. Translated: CASSLEASGGAYEQYF.

This clone was seen only a few times. This chain uses TRBV6-6 with TRBJ1-6; D perhaps matches TRBD1 (5 bases). V was pared by 7 bases and J by 14 bases, with 27 bases between. Germline assignment: CDR1 MNHNY and CDR2 SVGAGI (reference sequence). CDR3 length: 16 residues. This CDR3 is CASINSDSGLRFTLHF. As DNA, the CDR3 is TGTGCCAGCATCAACTCGGATTCGGGACTGAGATTCACCCTCCACTTT.

The chain links TRBV10-3 to TRBJ2-7; TRBD1 agrees at 8 bases. Germline V CDR1 and CDR2: ENHRY, SYGVKD. CDR3 length equals 14 residues. Unmatched junction bases numbered 7, after V lost 6 bases and J lost 3 bases. CDR3 amino acids: CAISPRDRFYEQYF. The CDR3 nucleotides are TGTGCCATCAGCCCTCGGGACAGGTTCTACGAGCAGTACTTC.